The next 27 T cell receptor beta chains were all read from a single sample in a study of T-cell reconstitution after alpha-beta-depleted transplantation in children. As it was prepared, the TCRbeta library received unique molecular identifiers. TCRdb re-called the PCR reads through MiXCR, storing one row per CDR3 protein. This sample has some 340,000 distinct CDR3 sequences, with about 9.3% found just once. The material sequenced was PBMCs from the stem cell graft donor, taken from the stem cell graft. These receptors were taken from a human donor who donated a stem cell graft to a child with acute lymphoblastic leukemia.

The rearrangement uses TRBV4-2 and TRBJ2-7; 9 nucleotides align to TRBD2. CDR1 is LGHNA, CDR2 YNFKEQ, per germline. V shed 0 bases and J 7 bases; nucleotides not matched to a gene: 10. This CDR3 has 16 residues. The CDR3 DNA follows: TGTGCCAGCAGCCAAGATGACCTAGCGGGAACGGGGGAGCAGTACTTC. It specifies CASSQDDLAGTGEQYF.

The chain recombines TRBV6-1 with TRBJ1-5; maybe TRBD1 (5 bases). V was clipped by 6 bases and J by 2 bases, with 14 bases between them. This CDR3 comprises 15 residues. Germline values: CDR1 MNHNS, CDR2 SASEGT. The CDR3 here is CASRLRGRGNQPQHF. In nucleotides, the CDR3 is TGTGCCAGCAGACTTAGGGGACGGGGCAATCAGCCCCAGCATTTT.

This clonotype has ten or more counts. The rearrangement joins TRBV12-3 or TRBV12-4 to TRBJ2-4; weak D call: TRBD1 (5 bases). The germline V and J ends were trimmed by 1 base and 3 bases, with 10 bases remaining between them. This CDR3 is 15 amino acids long. The CDR3 sequence is CASSLGQGVKNIQYF. The CDR3, as DNA: TGTGCCAGCAGTTTAGGCCAGGGTGTCAAAAACATTCAGTACTTC.

The rearrangement uses TRBV20-1 and TRBJ1-4; maybe TRBD1 (5 bases). Germline-derived CDR1 and CDR2 are DFQATT and SNEGSKA (reference sequence). V lost 5 bases and J 1 base, leaving 8 bases between the germline ends. This CDR3 has 13 residues. CDR3 region: CSAWRGTNEKLFF. The CDR3 DNA sequence: TGCAGTGCTTGGAGGGGAACTAATGAAAAACTGTTTTTT.

The sample holds a few counts of this clonotype. This chain connects TRBV24-1 to TRBJ1-5; TRBD1 is a possible D gene (5 bases). V shed 9 bases and J shed 4 bases, with 9 bases lying between them. The germline V gene has CDR1 KGHDR and CDR2 SFDVKD. CDR3 size: 12 residues. CDR3 nucleotides: TGTGCCACCTCCCGGGGGAATCAGCCCCAGCATTTT. Translating it yields CATSRGNQPQHF.

The chain uses TRBV24-1 and TRBJ2-7, with D tentatively TRBD1 (5 bases). Trimming left V 3 bases short and J 3 bases short, with 8 bases between. The CDR3 contains 13 residues. From germline, CDR1 is KGHDR and CDR2 SFDVKD. Here the CDR3 DNA reads TGTGCCACCAGTGATCCAGGGAACTACGAGCAGTACTTC. Protein product: CATSDPGNYEQYF.

This clonotype has a count of ten or more. The CDR3 protein is CASLSFGGLVGDTQYF. The CDR3 region has the DNA TGTGCCAGCTTATCCTTCGGGGGACTAGTCGGAGATACGCAGTATTTT. V gene TRBV27 combines with J gene TRBJ2-3; 8 bases line up with TRBD2. This CDR3 contains 16 residues. In germline, CDR1 is MNHEY, CDR2 SMNVEV (reference sequence). The ends lost 8 bases at V and 5 bases at J; junction bases unmatched: 15.

This clonotype was counted ten times or more. This chain connects TRBV6-5 to TRBJ1-1; D ambiguous. Germline loops: CDR1 MNHEY, CDR2 SVGAGI. V lost 2 bases to trimming and J lost 3 bases, with 10 bases between them. The CDR3 totals 14 residues. Written as DNA, the CDR3 is TGTGCCAGCAGTTACCAGTTTTCTGACACTGAAGCTTTCTTT. This codes for CASSYQFSDTEAFF.

A word on this clonotype: Mismatch with germline at one junction end may stem from a read error. The rearrangement links TRBV9 to TRBJ2-1; tentative D call: TRBD2 (6 bases). The length of the CDR3 is 16 residues. The germline gives CDR1 SGDLS, CDR2 YYNGEE. CDR3 bases: TGTGCCAGCGGCGTAGGTAGCGGTGCGTCCTACAATGAGCAGTTCTTC. Its protein product is CASGVGSGASYNEQFF.

This clonotype was seen ten or more times. The V call is TRBV18, the J call TRBJ2-1, with D unresolved. The V end lost 2 bases, the J end lost 6 bases, and 5 bases lay between the germline ends. CDR3 length equals 12 residues. Looked up from germline, CDR1 is KGHSH and CDR2 is LQKENI. The CDR3 DNA reads TGTGCCAGCTCACCAGGGCGCAATGAGCAGTTCTTC. Translating it yields CASSPGRNEQFF.

This clonotype was counted a single time. This chain joins TRBV20-1 and TRBJ2-1; 13 bases line up with TRBD2. The CDR3 is made up of 17 amino acids. V lost 6 bases and J lost 0; bases outside the gene matches: 8. Germline V CDR1 and CDR2: DFQATT, SNEGSKA (reference sequence). This chain's CDR3 is CSATGTSGTYSYNEQFF. The CDR3 DNA reads as TGCAGTGCCACCGGGACTAGCGGGACTTACTCCTACAATGAGCAGTTCTTC.

This rearrangement joins TRBV29-1 to TRBJ2-5; tentatively, D is TRBD1 or TRBD2 (5 bases each). This CDR3 has 13 residues. V was cut by 8 bases and J by 5 bases, with 18 bases left in between. Germline V gene sequence: CDR1 SQVTM, CDR2 ANQGSEA. The CDR3 loop is CSSRDARVETQYF. CDR3 bases: TGCAGCTCCCGGGACGCCCGGGTGGAGACCCAGTACTTC.

This clonotype appeared a few times. This chain uses TRBV28 with TRBJ2-7, with TRBD2 as a possible D gene (5 bases). The CDR3 runs to 14 residues. V lost 6 bases to trimming and J lost 3 bases, with 15 bases between them. Germline V gene sequence: CDR1 MDHEN, CDR2 SYDVKM. The CDR3 sequence: CASSYLAKHYEQYF. The CDR3 bases are TGTGCCAGCAGCTACCTAGCAAAACACTACGAGCAGTACTTC.

The chain has TRBV29-1 and TRBJ1-4, with D perhaps matching TRBD1 (5 bases). Per germline, CDR1 SQVTM and CDR2 ANQGSEA. This CDR3 is 15 amino acids long. V gave up 4 bases and J gave up 4 bases, with 16 bases separating them. The CDR3 protein is CSVVSGTDHNEKLFF. The DNA of the CDR3 is TGCAGCGTTGTTAGCGGGACGGATCATAATGAAAAACTGTTTTTT.

This clonotype came up many times. The J gene is TRBJ2-3, the V gene TRBV3-1; TRBD1 matches at 9 bases. From germline, CDR1 is LGHDT and CDR2 YNNKEL (reference sequence). The CDR3 contains 16 residues. Germline trimming cut 3 bases from V and 0 bases from J; bases unmatched to any gene: 4. CDR3 amino acids: CASSHAGTGSTDTQYF. CDR3 nucleotide sequence: TGTGCCAGCAGCCACGCCGGGACAGGGAGCACAGATACGCAGTATTTT.

This clonotype was detected many times. The rearrangement links TRBV7-6 to TRBJ2-3, with 7 bases lining up with TRBD2. The germline V gene has CDR1 SGHVS and CDR2 FNYEAQ. The length of the CDR3 is 16 residues. With V trimmed by 1 base and J by 1 base, 5 bases remained unmatched. In DNA, the CDR3 is TGTGCCAGCAGCTTAGTATCGGCGGGGGGCACAGATACGCAGTATTTT. As protein: CASSLVSAGGTDTQYF.

The chain uses TRBV14 and TRBJ2-5, with D tentatively TRBD1 (5 bases). Trimming took off 1 base at V and 7 bases at J, with 13 bases between the two ends. The germline CDR1 and CDR2 sequences are SGHDN and FVKESK. This CDR3 has 14 amino acids. The CDR3 DNA reads as TGTGCCAGCAGCCAAGTACAGGCCTTAGGGACCCAGTACTTC. Amino acid sequence: CASSQVQALGTQYF.

The rearrangement links TRBV5-1 to TRBJ1-2, with D unclear. V lost 2 bases and J lost 6, with 11 bases in between. This CDR3 is 13 amino acids long. CDR1 and CDR2 (germline): SGHRS, YFSETQ. CDR3 bases: TGCGCCAGCAGCTTTTTACAGTCCGATGGCTACACCTTC. Its protein product is CASSFLQSDGYTF.

This clonotype was observed a handful of times. The rearrangement uses TRBV5-1 and TRBJ1-1; D is unresolved. The CDR3 is 14 amino acids. CDR1 and CDR2 from the germline V gene are SGHRS and YFSETQ. Deletions cut 4 bases from V and 0 bases from J, with 10 bases between. The CDR3 reads CASSGSGLNTEAFF. The CDR3 coding sequence is TGCGCCAGCAGCGGATCGGGGTTGAACACTGAAGCTTTCTTT.

V gene TRBV5-1 combines with J gene TRBJ1-2, with D unclear. Trimming pared 1 base from V and 1 base from J, leaving 5 bases between. Germline CDR1 and CDR2: SGHRS and YFSETQ. The CDR3 consists of 13 residues. Here the CDR3 reads CASSLSSNYGYTF. In DNA form, the CDR3 reads TGCGCCAGCAGCTTGTCCAGTAACTATGGCTACACCTTC.

This clonotype has ten or more counts. The rearrangement joins TRBV7-8 to TRBJ2-7; D gene ambiguous. This CDR3 spans 13 amino acids. Trimming took off 3 bases at V and 4 bases at J, with 10 bases between the two ends. Germline lookup yields CDR1 SGHVS and CDR2 FQNEAQ. DNA of the CDR3: TGTGCCAGCAGCTTGACGCAGAGTTACGAGCAGTACTTC. Its translation: CASSLTQSYEQYF.

The rearrangement uses TRBV7-8 and TRBJ2-2; perhaps TRBD1 as D (6 bases). Between the trimmed V and J ends, which lost 2 bases and 6 bases, there was a span of 10 bases. Germline assignment: CDR1 SGHVS and CDR2 FQNEAQ. The CDR3 is 14 amino acids. The CDR3 DNA is TGTGCCAGCAGCTTAAACAGGGTTCCCGGGGAGCTGTTTTTT. It yields the protein CASSLNRVPGELFF.

This clonotype was recorded many times. The chain carries TRBV5-1 and TRBJ2-1; 12 bases are shared with TRBD2. The J segment lost 9 bases and the V segment lost 4 bases, leaving 8 bases of the junction unmatched. This CDR3 is 15 amino acids long. The germline V gene encodes CDR1 SGHRS and CDR2 YFSETQ. For the CDR3, the DNA is TGCGCCAGCAGCCTCGGACTAGCGGGAAGGGGTGAGCAGTTCTTC. Amino acids: CASSLGLAGRGEQFF.

This rearrangement joins TRBV20-1 to TRBJ1-5; D not resolved. Trimming removed 3 bases at V and 4 bases at J, with 7 bases between. The length of the CDR3 is 12 residues. Germline V gene data show CDR1 as DFQATT and CDR2 as SNEGSKA (reference sequence). The CDR3 region is CSASGQNQPQHF. In DNA form, the CDR3 reads TGCAGTGCTAGTGGGCAAAATCAGCCCCAGCATTTT.

The V call is TRBV12-3 or TRBV12-4, the J call TRBJ2-1, with D possibly being TRBD1 (7 bases). The CDR3 has 16 residues. The V end lost 3 bases, the J end lost 4 bases, and 16 bases lay between the germline ends. This CDR3 reads CASSFAGQSLYNEQFF. The DNA of the CDR3 is TGTGCCAGCAGTTTCGCGGGACAGAGCCTTTACAATGAGCAGTTCTTC.

The J gene is TRBJ2-1, the V gene TRBV5-1; maybe TRBD1 (6 bases). Per the germline V gene, CDR1 is SGHRS and CDR2 is YFSETQ. V was pared by 5 bases and J by 6 bases, with 12 bases between. The CDR3 runs 13 residues. The CDR3 region has the DNA TGCGCCAGCAGTCTCGAGGGGGTCAATGAGCAGTTCTTC. Translation: CASSLEGVNEQFF.

This clonotype was recorded at least ten times. The rearrangement joins TRBV20-1 to TRBJ2-1; 8 nucleotides line up with TRBD1. The CDR3 loop spans 16 amino acids. V shed 0 bases, J shed 2 bases, and the junction held 6 bases outside the gene matches. Looked up from germline, CDR1 is DFQATT and CDR2 is SNEGSKA (reference sequence). The CDR3 region is CSARDAEQGAYNEQFF. The DNA of the CDR3 is TGCAGTGCTAGAGATGCAGAACAGGGGGCCTACAATGAGCAGTTCTTC.